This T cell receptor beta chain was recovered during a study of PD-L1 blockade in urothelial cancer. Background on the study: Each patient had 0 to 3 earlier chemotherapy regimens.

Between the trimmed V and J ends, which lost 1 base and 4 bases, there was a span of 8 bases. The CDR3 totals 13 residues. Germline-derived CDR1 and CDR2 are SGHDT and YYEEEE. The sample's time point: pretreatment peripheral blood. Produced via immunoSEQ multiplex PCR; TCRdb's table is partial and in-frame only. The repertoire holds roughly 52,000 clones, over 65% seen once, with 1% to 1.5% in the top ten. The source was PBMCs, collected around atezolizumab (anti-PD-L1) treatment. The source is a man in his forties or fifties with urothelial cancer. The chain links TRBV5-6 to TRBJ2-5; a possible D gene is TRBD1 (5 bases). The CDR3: CASSLRGVETQYF. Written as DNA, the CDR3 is TGTGCCAGCAGCTTGAGGGGCGTAGAGACCCAGTACTTC.